This T cell receptor (beta chain) was sequenced during a study of human T cells and chemical hapten exposure. Study as a whole: Per-sample variation in TCR yield stemmed mainly from small pooled library volume differences.

Time point reported: patch test 1, 2 weeks after DPC sensitization. The treatment denotes: therapeutic diphenylcyclopropenone sensitization with weekly scalp DPC. People who gave samples had alopecia, were 18 to 70 years old, and were suitable for DPC. As concerns this clonotype: Antigen unknown.

TCRdb reanalysed the RACE reads using MiXCR and keeps one entry per CDR3 protein. The table has 350,000 or so distinct CDR3 sequences, approximately 6.3% seen once; the top ten hold approximately 8%. Study results and limitations: Expanded TCRs showed more large CDR3 clusters than pre-sensitization or healthy control sets.

Germline V CDR1 and CDR2: SNHLY, FYNNEI. The CDR3 extends over 16 amino acids. V gave up 3 bases and J gave up 3 bases, with 14 bases separating them. The material was whole blood, obtained in connection with sensitization to the hapten diphenylcyclopropenone (DPC). The origin of this receptor is a woman aged 18-29 years with alopecia areata. Some clones in this sample may be carry-over from other donors' samples. This chain joins TRBV2 and TRBJ2-2; D may correspond to TRBD1 or TRBD2 (6 bases each). CDR3 nucleotide sequence: TGTGCCAGCAGTGACCTGGCAGGGGACTACACCGGGGAGCTGTTTTTT. This translates into CASSDLAGDYTGELFF.